Following are 27 T cell receptor beta chains from one sample sequenced in a study of blood T cells in healthy people across ages. Next came a second PCR, run for 7 to 11 cycles, which used a sample-barcoded 5' primer along with a J-beta primer mix. TCRdb redid the calling of the 5' RACE reads with MiXCR, one entry per CDR3 protein. The sample lists approximately 780,000 distinct CDR3 sequences, around a quarter occurring once. This sample was shared with a second study, whose subject was T cells of mothers and their children.

The sample taken for sequencing was blood. The receptor set was obtained from a boy between 10 and 17 years old in good health.

This chain uses TRBV20-1 with TRBJ1-2; D gene ambiguous. The V gene lost 2 bases and the J gene lost 5 bases, with 15 bases spanning the gap. The CDR3 covers 14 residues. CDR1 is DFQATT and CDR2 is SNEGSKA in the germline V gene (reference sequence). The CDR3 DNA follows: TGCAGTGCTAGATTCCCCTCTCAGGAATATGGCTACACCTTC. Encoded protein: CSARFPSQEYGYTF.

V gene TRBV7-3 combines with J gene TRBJ2-5, with D uncertain. V lost 5 bases and J 5 bases, leaving 15 bases between the germline ends. Germline V gene lookup returns CDR1 SGHTA and CDR2 FQGTGA. This CDR3 spans 14 amino acids. CDR3 nucleotides: TGTGCCAGCAGCCCCCGGCGGACCGGGGAGACCCAGTACTTC. Protein: CASSPRRTGETQYF.

The chain employs TRBV5-1 and TRBJ1-4; D possibly corresponds to TRBD1 (6 bases). V was clipped by 4 bases and J by 7 bases, with 17 bases between them. The CDR3 loop spans 15 amino acids. Germline V gene lookup returns CDR1 SGHRS and CDR2 YFSETQ. The CDR3 bases are TGCGCCAGCAGCCCAAACAGGGTATCCAGTGAAAAACTGTTTTTT. Residues: CASSPNRVSSEKLFF. Full variable domain (missing parts from reference TRBV5-1 and TRBJ1-4): KAGVTQTPRYLIKTRGQQVTLSCSPISGHRSVSWYQQTPGQGLQFLFEYFSETQRNKGNFPGRFSGRQFSNSRSEMNVSTLELGDSALYLCASSPNRVSSEKLFFGSGTQLSVL.

This clonotype was picked up a small number of times. The rearrangement uses TRBV6-5 and TRBJ2-5; TRBD2 agrees at 13 bases. There are 16 residues in the CDR3. V shed 4 bases, J shed 1 base, and the junction held 3 bases outside the gene matches. Germline V CDR1 and CDR2: MNHEY, SVGAGI. CDR3 DNA: TGTGCCAGCAGTTCCCGGACTAGCGGGGGCCAAGAGACCCAGTACTTC. It translates to CASSSRTSGGQETQYF.

Comment on this clonotype: Given a much more abundant clone one base away, this may be a read error. The chain links TRBV5-1 to TRBJ2-5; unclear D gene. The assigned J gene may be wrong: the sequence end matches TRBJ2-7 better. The V gene's germline CDR1 is SGHRS and CDR2 YFSETQ. This CDR3 contains 14 residues. The CDR3: CASSLDASSYEQYF. The CDR3 DNA follows: TGCGCCAGCAGCTTGGACGCCAGCTCCTACGAGCAGTACTTC.

This sequence joins TRBV11-2 and TRBJ2-1; the match to TRBD2 covers 9 bases. The J call may be faulty, since TRBJ2-7 better matches the DNA end. The length of the CDR3 is 16 residues. Germline lookup yields CDR1 SGHAT and CDR2 FQNNGV. This CDR3 reads CASSLDPSGGPYEQYF. The CDR3 region has the DNA TGTGCCAGCAGCTTAGACCCCAGCGGGGGGCCCTACGAGCAGTACTTC.

CDR3 sequence (DNA): TGCGCCAGCAGCTCGTCGAGGGGGGCAGTGAATGGCTACACCTTC. Residues: CASSSSRGAVNGYTF. The chain recombines TRBV5-1 with TRBJ1-2; a possible D gene is TRBD1 (6 bases). Trimming stripped 3 bases from V and 6 bases from J, with 18 bases between. The CDR3 has 15 amino acids. Germline V gene lookup returns CDR1 SGHRS and CDR2 YFSETQ.

This chain connects TRBV20-1 to TRBJ1-5; tentatively, D is TRBD1 (5 bases). This CDR3 spans 15 amino acids. Germline V gene lookup returns CDR1 DFQATT and CDR2 SNEGSKA (reference sequence). V was pared by 4 bases and J by 2 bases, with 15 bases between. In DNA form, the CDR3 reads TGCAGTGCTATGAGGGGAGGCGCCGGCAATCAGCCCCAGCATTTT. This encodes CSAMRGGAGNQPQHF.

This clonotype turned up a few times. The chain couples TRBV3-1 to TRBJ2-2; 9 bases fit TRBD2. Germline CDR1 and CDR2: LGHDT and YNNKEL (reference sequence). This CDR3 has 17 amino acids. V was clipped by 2 bases and J by 4 bases; unmatched bases: 8. The CDR3 reads CASSQPRGGSSTGELFF. The CDR3 nucleotides read TGTGCCAGCAGCCAACCGCGGGGGGGCTCGTCCACCGGGGAGCTGTTTTTT. The full variable domain, with the rest looked up from reference TRBV3-1 and TRBJ2-2, is DTAVSQTPKYLVTQMGNDKSIKCEQNLGHDTMYWYKQDSKKFLKIMFSYNNKELIINETVPNRFSPKSPDKAHLNLHINSLELGDSAVYFCASSQPRGGSSTGELFFGEGSRLTVL.

This clonotype was found a few times. V and J are TRBV6-2 or TRBV6-3 and TRBJ2-5, with TRBD1 matching 7 bases. The assigned J gene may be wrong: the sequence end matches TRBJ2-1 better. The CDR3 sequence is 14 residues long. Germline V gene lookup returns CDR1 MNHEY and CDR2 SVGEGT. The CDR3 here is CASSQGQYSYEQFF. The CDR3 DNA reads TGTGCCAGCAGCCAGGGACAGTATTCTTACGAGCAGTTCTTC.

The chain has TRBV20-1 and TRBJ2-3, with D perhaps TRBD1 or TRBD2 (5 bases each). CDR1 is DFQATT, CDR2 SNEGSKA, per germline (reference sequence). The length of the CDR3 is 13 residues. The V and J ends lost 4 bases and 8 bases respectively, with 16 bases between them. As DNA, the CDR3 is TGCAGTGCTATTACGGGGCTGCCCGTTACGCAGTATTTT. Protein sequence: CSAITGLPVTQYF.

This clonotype has only one observation. At one end the junction does not follow the germline gene, possibly because of a read error. The rearrangement links TRBV29-1 to TRBJ2-7; 10 nucleotides match TRBD1. This CDR3 spans 14 amino acids. Germline loops: CDR1 SQVTM, CDR2 ANQGSEA. The DNA of the CDR3 is TGCAGCGTGGAAGACAGGGGGCAATCCTACGAGCAGTACTTC. This codes for CSVEDRGQSYEQYF.

The table lists this clonotype with a few counts. The J gene is TRBJ2-5, the V gene TRBV11-2, with 7 bases identical to TRBD1. The CDR3 extends over 15 amino acids. Germline loops: CDR1 SGHAT, CDR2 FQNNGV. V lost 5 bases and J lost 5; bases outside the gene matches: 11. The CDR3 nucleotides are TGTGCCAGCAGCCGTGGGACAGTTTTAGGGGAGACCCAGTACTTC. Protein product: CASSRGTVLGETQYF.

This clonotype has more than one count but fewer than ten. The chain has TRBV10-3 and TRBJ2-7; D unresolved. Germline CDR1 and CDR2: ENHRY and SYGVKD. Trimming left V 0 bases short and J 4 bases short, with 19 bases between. The CDR3 length is 17 residues. For the CDR3, the DNA is TGTGCCATCAGTGAGTCGAGTACGGGCCAAAGTTTTTACGAGCAGTACTTC. Its translation: CAISESSTGQSFYEQYF.

V is TRBV4-1 and J is TRBJ2-3, with 8 bases lining up with TRBD2. The CDR3 contains 16 residues. Germline V gene sequence: CDR1 MGHRA, CDR2 YSYEKL. J gave up 2 bases and V 3 bases, and 7 bases lay outside the gene matches. The chain's CDR3 is CASSQAAGVTTDTQYF. CDR3 DNA: TGCGCCAGCAGCCAGGCAGCGGGGGTTACCACAGATACGCAGTATTTT.

This clonotype turned up a few times. The V call is TRBV4-2, the J call TRBJ1-4; TRBD1 agrees at 8 bases. V trimming: 6 bases; J trimming: 1 base; junction bases outside the gene matches: 4. This CDR3 has 15 amino acids. Germline CDR1 reads LGHNA; CDR2 reads YNFKEQ. In DNA, the CDR3 is TGTGCCAGCAGTTCAGGGGGCGGAACTAATGAAAAACTGTTTTTT. This gives the protein CASSSGGGTNEKLFF.

In its sample, this clonotype was seen a few times. This sequence joins TRBV7-6 and TRBJ1-3; 10 bases are a match to TRBD1. The V gene end was trimmed by 5 bases and the J gene end by 0 bases; junction bases not matched to a gene: 4. CDR1 is SGHVS and CDR2 is FNYEAQ in the germline V gene. This CDR3 has 16 residues. The DNA of the CDR3 is TGTGCCAGCAGCCCGGGACAGGGGACCTCTGGAAACACCATATATTTT. This codes for CASSPGQGTSGNTIYF.

The sample holds a few counts of this clonotype. J is TRBJ2-5 and V is TRBV6-5; TRBD1 aligns across 7 bases. Losses at the gene ends were 6 bases for V and 5 bases for J; bases not matched to a gene: 6. The CDR3 has 13 amino acids. Germline values: CDR1 MNHEY, CDR2 SVGAGI. CDR3 protein: CASRRQGGETQYF. The DNA for the CDR3 is TGTGCCAGCAGGAGACAGGGTGGCGAGACCCAGTACTTC.

The rearrangement uses TRBV28 and TRBJ2-5; TRBD1 matches at 7 bases. Germline loops: CDR1 MDHEN, CDR2 SYDVKM. Losses at the gene ends were 3 bases for V and 7 bases for J; bases not matched to a gene: 8. CDR3 length equals 14 residues. Here the CDR3 DNA reads TGTGCCAGCAGTTTGACAGGGATTGTCGGGACCCAGTACTTC. It translates to CASSLTGIVGTQYF.

The chain combines TRBV6-1 with TRBJ1-4; D is unclear. The ends were cut back, 7 bases at V and 6 bases at J, with 9 bases in the middle. The CDR3 loop spans 12 amino acids. Germline values: CDR1 MNHNS, CDR2 SASEGT. The chain's CDR3 is CASTLSHEKLFF. CDR3 coding DNA: TGTGCCAGCACCCTTTCCCATGAAAAACTGTTTTTT.

Concerning this clonotype itself: The junction and the germline gene differ at one end; a read error may be behind it. Written as DNA, the CDR3 is TGCAGTGCCAGAGGTTTGAAGGGGCCCTCCAATGAGCAGTTCTTC. Encoded protein: CSARGLKGPSNEQFF. J is TRBJ2-1 and V is TRBV20-1; weak D call: TRBD1 (5 bases). The length of the CDR3 is 15 residues. Germline V gene sequence: CDR1 DFQATT, CDR2 SNEGSKA (reference sequence).

The chain is built from TRBV13 and TRBJ2-5, with D uncertain. V was trimmed by 3 bases and J by 7 bases, leaving 12 bases between them. CDR3 length: 13 amino acids. Per the germline V gene, CDR1 is PRHDT and CDR2 is FYEKMQ (reference sequence). The CDR3 spells CASSFESLGTQYF. The CDR3 DNA reads TGTGCCAGCAGCTTTGAGAGCCTCGGGACCCAGTACTTC.

Many counts were recorded for this clonotype. V is TRBV10-3 and J is TRBJ1-2; the D is unclear. The CDR3 covers 14 residues. Germline V gene sequence: CDR1 ENHRY, CDR2 SYGVKD. Trimming removed 7 bases at V and 14 bases at J, with 26 bases between. Written as DNA, the CDR3 is TGTGCCATCAAAAACAGTGCTCTAACTATGGCTAGGACCTTC. This codes for CAIKNSALTMARTF.

As to this clonotype: The conserved phenylalanine or tryptophan is not found at the CDR3 terminus, so this likely reflects a read error. V gene TRBV20-1 combines with J gene TRBJ2-7; 8 positions match TRBD1. Gene TRBJ2-1 matches the end of the DNA better, so the J call may be wrong. The CDR3 sequence is 15 residues long. CDR1 and CDR2 from the germline V gene are DFQATT and SNEGSKA (reference sequence). CDR3 coding DNA: TGCAGTGCCACGACTCCAGGGGGCTTTTACAATGAGCAGTTCTCC. Encoded protein: CSATTPGGFYNEQFS.

This clonotype was observed a handful of times. The rearrangement joins TRBV14 to TRBJ2-5; D may match TRBD1 or TRBD2 (6 bases each). TRBJ2-1 explains the end of the DNA better; the J call may be wrong. The germline V gene encodes CDR1 SGHDN and CDR2 FVKESK. The CDR3 covers 15 residues. The CDR3 is CASSQWTGAYNEQFF. The CDR3 DNA is TGTGCCAGCAGCCAATGGACGGGGGCTTACAATGAGCAGTTCTTC.

This clonotype occurred once. The CDR3 loop reads CASSFQDLEPRYF. The CDR3 nucleotides are TGTGCCAGCAGTTTTCAGGACCTCGAGCCCCGGTACTTC. The chain carries TRBV12-3 or TRBV12-4 and TRBJ2-5, with unresolved D. The CDR3 has 13 residues. V was cut by 3 bases and J by 13 bases, with 18 bases left in between.

The chain recombines TRBV7-3 with TRBJ2-5, with 8 bases matching TRBD1. TRBJ2-1 explains the end of the DNA better; the J call may be wrong. Germline V lookup: CDR1 SGHTA, CDR2 FQGTGA. The CDR3 is 13 amino acids. The CDR3 DNA reads TGTGCCAGCAGCTTGGACAGGGTGGATGAGCAGTTCTTC. It codes for CASSLDRVDEQFF.